Listed below are T cell receptor beta chains from one sample, sequenced in a study of T-cell memory formation after mild COVID-19. TCRdb redid the calling of the 5' RACE reads with MiXCR, one entry per CDR3 protein. The sample includes over 300,000 distinct CDR3 sequences, 20% to 25% of them seen just once. The sequenced material came from PBMCs or a T cell subset sorted from them (not recorded which). These receptors were collected from a man between 18 and 35 years old who had mild COVID-19 (a few samples of this study predate the infection). Cell type and time point are not known. The CDR3 runs from the conserved cysteine through the conserved F or W.

v_gene | CDR3aa
TRBV7-2 | CASSSDSGGDYNEQFF
TRBV7-7 | CASSSASGTQETQYF
TRBV24-1 | CATSDTTSTDTQYF
TRBV7-2 | CASSPEAGTGELFF
TRBV20-1 | CSARDPTNTEAFF
TRBV7-2 | CASSLGGIGIEAQYF
TRBV4-3 | CASSQEGNTIYF
TRBV6-6 | CASSFEPPGEGQPQHF
TRBV7-2 | CASSFEGEGYNEQFF
TRBV11-2 | CASSVGTGYYNEQFF
TRBV19 | CASTRAAGAGELFF
TRBV12-3/TRBV12-4 | CASSPNSGGTNEQFF
TRBV9 | CASSLSWGSNQPQHF
TRBV12-3/TRBV12-4 | CASRFGTSGYEQYF
TRBV6-5 | CASSYDVTRLNTEAFF
TRBV7-2 | CASRTDRATGELFF
TRBV9 | CASSVGTATFYEQYF
TRBV20-1 | CSASVQGWEKLFF
TRBV3-1 | CASSHPSEGTNEKLFF
TRBV7-9 | CASSLGGFIEETQYF
TRBV12-3/TRBV12-4 | CASSLRRAFGYGYTF
TRBV12-3/TRBV12-4 | CASSLARQGSYGYTF
TRBV6-1 | CASSEIAGGPRSAGELFF
TRBV4-1 | CASSQEEEGYAYNQPQHF
TRBV9 | CASSSLTAADPFF
TRBV6-5 | CASVSFTGGNTEAFF
TRBV12-3/TRBV12-4 | CASSLDSWYSGANVLTF
TRBV9 | CARSATGQGYNEQFF
TRBV4-3 | CASSQDELAGGRGNEQYF
TRBV7-2 | CASSLVGYSPLHF
TRBV7-2 | CASSLEASRDEQFF
TRBV6-2/TRBV6-3 | CASSYSDRVYNEQFF
TRBV4-3 | CASSQAPQTGSQQYF
TRBV12-3/TRBV12-4 | CASSLRRTGYTF
TRBV10-3 | CAIREPTVNGAFF
TRBV7-2 | CASSPGQGVATNEKLFF
TRBV24-1 | CATSDFPGAGGTSTDTQYF
TRBV12-3/TRBV12-4 | CASSRNRQYSINTEAFF
TRBV9 | CASSKGRGAYEQYF
TRBV4-2 | CASSQEQTRETQYF
TRBV6-2/TRBV6-3 | CASSYQRPYVEQYF
TRBV20-1 | CSARGGQGAPGWSYNEQFF
TRBV6-5 | CASSYQGGTEAFF
TRBV7-9 | CASSLEGGDQPQHF
TRBV7-2 | CASSPYLSTTGYYGYTF